The clone carrying this T cell receptor (beta chain) showed up just a few times. Its specificity is unknown. This entry belongs to a study of T cells after yellow fever vaccination. Study-wide results and limits: Sorted repertoires could include abundant contaminating clonotypes from bulk cells. Weaker overall, the secondary response nonetheless peaked faster (day 5 versus 15).

TCRdb re-called the 5' RACE reads with MiXCR, one entry per CDR3 protein. The sample yields 300,000 or so distinct CDR3 sequences, 6.8% seen once. The CDR3 spans 15 residues. V lost 4 bases and J 3 bases, leaving 15 bases between the germline ends. The germline gives CDR1 SGHTA, CDR2 FQGNSA. The chain links TRBV7-2 to TRBJ1-1; tentatively, D is TRBD1 (6 bases). Sequences were derived from PBMCs, sampled approximately 40 days after the first yellow fever vaccination. This TCR derives from a young man who received the YFV17D yellow fever vaccine. CDR3 sequence reads: CASSSGWGADTEAFF. The CDR3 DNA reads as TGTGCCAGCAGCTCGGGGTGGGGGGCGGACACTGAAGCTTTCTTT.